Listed below are T cell receptor beta chains from one sample, sequenced in a study of blood T cell repertoires in COVID-19. This table comes from immunoSEQ multiplex PCR, and its TCRdb copy is limited to in-frame clones, with some not included. Of 310,000 or so clones detected, approximately 83% appear once; the ten largest clones hold about 2.2%. Material: peripheral blood. These receptors were obtained from a woman aged 30 to 39 who had recovered from COVID-19. CDR3s leave out the opening cysteine and the closing phenylalanine or tryptophan.

j_call: TRBJ1-2; v_call: TRBV4-3; cdr3_length: 13; cdr3_aa: ASSQDWGVDYGYT
j_call: TRBJ2-7; v_call: TRBV27; cdr3_length: 12; cdr3_aa: ASSPLAGRYEQY
j_call: TRBJ2-7; v_call: TRBV6-5; cdr3_length: 13; cdr3_aa: ASRPGQGASYEQY
j_call: TRBJ2-5; v_call: TRBV14; cdr3_length: 12; cdr3_aa: ASSQDPGRETQY
j_call: TRBJ2-7; v_call: TRBV25-1; cdr3_length: 8; cdr3_aa: ASTLYEQY
j_call: TRBJ2-7; v_call: TRBV10-2; cdr3_length: 12; cdr3_aa: ASSEGGEGYEQY
j_call: TRBJ1-5; v_call: TRBV12-3/TRBV12-4; cdr3_length: 11; cdr3_aa: ASSFTRNQPQH
j_call: TRBJ1-2; v_call: TRBV5-4; cdr3_length: 11; cdr3_aa: ATFRTGGYGYT
j_call: TRBJ1-2; v_call: TRBV28; cdr3_length: 9; cdr3_aa: ASSFRGGYT
j_call: TRBJ2-7; v_call: TRBV4-2; cdr3_length: 14; cdr3_aa: ASSQGVAGGLYEQY
j_call: TRBJ2-2; v_call: TRBV29-1; cdr3_length: 11; cdr3_aa: SVRLAATGELF
j_call: TRBJ1-2; v_call: TRBV19; cdr3_length: 13; cdr3_aa: ASSTDRGKDPGYT
j_call: TRBJ1-1; v_call: TRBV12-3/TRBV12-4; cdr3_length: 9; cdr3_aa: ASSLRSEAF